Shown below are 17 T cell receptor beta chains from a single sample sequenced in a study of memory B cells and T cells in multiple sclerosis. The protocol was immunoSEQ multiplex PCR, while the TCRdb copy is restricted to in-frame clones and leaves out a portion. The sample contains fewer than 15,000 clones, 69% of which appear only once. The sequenced sample was memory (CD45RO+) CD4+ T cells from blood. The receptors derive from a human donor with multiple sclerosis.

The chain combines TRBV2 with TRBJ2-7; D gene unclear. The germline gives CDR1 SNHLY, CDR2 FYNNEI. CDR3 length: 11 amino acids. V dropped 6 bases and J dropped 6 bases, with 9 bases sitting between them. CDR3 sequence: CASRIRAEQYF. The CDR3 DNA sequence: TGTGCCAGCAGGATTAGAGCCGAGCAGTACTTC.

CDR3 in DNA: TGTGCCAGCAGTCACCGGGACAGAGGAAACACCATATATTTT. It translates to CASSHRDRGNTIYF. The chain has TRBV6-5 and TRBJ1-3; 7 bases are shared with TRBD1. Germline loops: CDR1 MNHEY, CDR2 SVGAGI. V lost 5 bases to trimming and J lost 4 bases; unmatched junction nucleotides: 5. This CDR3 region has 14 residues.

The rearrangement uses TRBV10-1 and TRBJ1-5; D not resolved. The CDR3 has 14 residues. Germline V gives CDR1 WNHNN, CDR2 SYGVQD (reference sequence). Trimming cost V 0 bases and J 11 bases, with 14 bases left between them. In DNA form, the CDR3 reads TGCGCCAGCAGTGAGTCCCCCGAGGGTAAATCCCAGCATTTT. It yields the protein CASSESPEGKSQHF.

The V and J genes are TRBV27 and TRBJ2-5; D is perhaps TRBD1 (5 bases). The CDR3 sequence is 15 residues long. V was pared by 2 bases and J by 5 bases, with 15 bases between. Germline CDR1 reads MNHEY; CDR2 reads SMNVEV (reference sequence). The CDR3: CASSLGDSPQETQYF. The CDR3 DNA follows: TGTGCCAGCAGTTTAGGTGACAGCCCCCAGGAGACCCAGTACTTC.

V gene TRBV6-1 combines with J gene TRBJ1-6; 10 bases are a match to TRBD1. The CDR3 is 14 amino acids. Germline CDR1 reads MNHNS; CDR2 reads SASEGT. V dropped 7 bases and J dropped 9; count of bases not matched to a gene: 6. The CDR3 protein is CASNLDRGISPLHF. The CDR3 bases are TGTGCCAGCAACCTGGACAGGGGGATTTCACCCCTCCACTTT.

For the CDR3, the DNA is TGCGCCAGCAGCATAAACCAAGAGACCCAGTACTTC. Amino acid sequence: CASSINQETQYF. V gene TRBV5-1 combines with J gene TRBJ2-5; D gene uncertain. This CDR3 is built from 12 residues. Germline CDR1 SGHRS, CDR2 YFSETQ. Trimming left V 4 bases short and J 0 bases short, with 4 bases between.

The chain links TRBV6-5 to TRBJ1-1; D remains ambiguous. V was trimmed by 5 bases and J by 0 bases, leaving 10 bases between them. CDR1 MNHEY and CDR2 SVGAGI come from the germline V gene. The CDR3 sequence is 14 residues long. In DNA form, the CDR3 reads TGTGCCAGCAGTCCCGGGAGCATGAACACTGAAGCTTTCTTT. Translated, it gives CASSPGSMNTEAFF.

V usage is TRBV6-1 and J usage is TRBJ2-7; TRBD1 aligns across 8 bases. Per germline, CDR1 MNHNS and CDR2 SASEGT. This CDR3 is built from 13 residues. Germline trimming cut 3 bases from V and 5 bases from J; bases unmatched to any gene: 3. CDR3 DNA sequence: TGTGCCAGCAGTGACCACAGGGGGGACGAGCAGTACTTC. Amino acids: CASSDHRGDEQYF.

This clone has a handful of counts. The chain combines TRBV9 with TRBJ2-1; possibly TRBD1 for D (7 bases). The CDR3 is made up of 17 amino acids. The V end lost 1 base, the J end lost 10 bases, and 24 bases lay between the germline ends. Germline lookup yields CDR1 SGDLS and CDR2 YYNGEE. This CDR3 is CASSVSGGRSGREEQFF. Here the CDR3 DNA reads TGTGCCAGCAGCGTATCAGGGGGGAGGTCGGGGAGAGAGGAGCAGTTCTTC.

Notes on this clone: The sample holds other DNA sequences that translate to the same CDR3. The rearrangement links TRBV19 to TRBJ1-5; possibly TRBD1 for D (6 bases). Per the germline V gene, CDR1 is LNHDA and CDR2 is SQIVND (reference sequence). V was clipped by 3 bases and J by 5 bases, with 11 bases between them. CDR3 length: 14 amino acids. This chain's CDR3 is CASSIGRGDQPQHF. CDR3 in DNA: TGTGCCAGTAGTATTGGCAGGGGAGATCAGCCCCAGCATTTT.

The chain employs TRBV6-5 and TRBJ1-1; D possibly corresponds to TRBD1 (6 bases). CDR3 length: 13 amino acids. With 5 bases removed from V and 1 base from J, the gap between germline ends came to 8 bases. CDR1 MNHEY and CDR2 SVGAGI come from the germline V gene. CDR3 nucleotide sequence: TGTGCCAGCAGTCAGGGGCCGAACACTGAAGCTTTCTTT. Protein sequence: CASSQGPNTEAFF.

V and J are TRBV6-1 and TRBJ2-4; D not certain. CDR3 length: 14 amino acids. Germline V gene data show CDR1 as MNHNS and CDR2 as SASEGT. Trimming pared 4 bases from V and 4 bases from J, leaving 11 bases between. CDR3 residues: CASSGAGNKNIQYF. CDR3 in DNA: TGTGCCAGCAGTGGGGCAGGCAATAAAAACATTCAGTACTTC.

The chain is built from TRBV19 and TRBJ2-3; tentatively, D is TRBD1 (6 bases). The CDR3 consists of 15 residues. Germline V gives CDR1 LNHDA, CDR2 SQIVND (reference sequence). Deletions cut 3 bases from V and 0 bases from J, with 10 bases between. Here the CDR3 reads CASSMAGASTDTQYF. The CDR3 coding sequence is TGTGCCAGTAGTATGGCAGGGGCTAGCACAGATACGCAGTATTTT.

This sequence joins TRBV28 and TRBJ2-5; TRBD2 aligns across 8 bases. Losses at the gene ends were 1 base for V and 5 bases for J; bases not matched to a gene: 3. This CDR3 spans 14 amino acids. Germline assignment: CDR1 MDHEN and CDR2 SYDVKM. CDR3 protein: CASSLSGGRETQYF. Written as DNA, the CDR3 is TGTGCCAGCAGTTTATCGGGCGGGAGGGAGACCCAGTACTTC.

V is TRBV6-1 and J is TRBJ1-4, with D possibly being TRBD1 (6 bases). Between the trimmed V and J ends, which lost 6 bases and 7 bases, there was a span of 15 bases. From germline, CDR1 is MNHNS and CDR2 SASEGT. CDR3 length: 14 residues. The CDR3 DNA reads as TGTGCCAGCAGGGTAACAGGGTGGGGTGAAAAACTGTTTTTT. Protein sequence: CASRVTGWGEKLFF.

The genes are TRBV10-2 and TRBJ1-6; no definite D call. This CDR3 contains 13 residues. Germline V gene data show CDR1 as WSHSY and CDR2 as SAAADI. V lost 3 bases and J 6 bases, leaving 6 bases between the germline ends. CDR3 nucleotide sequence: TGCGCCAGCAGTGACCGGGGTAATTCACCCCTCCACTTT. It is translated as CASSDRGNSPLHF.

The chain recombines TRBV29-1 with TRBJ2-5, with a weak D call TRBD2 (5 bases). V lost 3 bases and J lost 14, with 22 bases in between. Germline CDR1 and CDR2: SQVTM and ANQGSEA. CDR3 length: 13 residues. The CDR3 region is CSVEPQRDRGRYF. The CDR3 coding sequence is TGCAGCGTTGAGCCCCAAAGGGATCGTGGGAGATACTTC.